This section outlines one TCR beta chain sequence together with its context. These data originate in a study of CD8 T cells in Susac syndrome. CDR3 length: 19 residues. Germline V CDR1 and CDR2: SGHTA, FQGTGA. V gave up 5 bases and J gave up 0 bases; unmatched junction bases: 17. cDNA came from about 0.51 to 1 ug RNA primed by random hexamers. MiXCR, run by TCRdb on the immunoSEQ multiplex PCR reads, gives a single entry per CDR3 protein. The sample includes a few hundred thousand distinct CDR3 sequences, approximately 95% of them seen just once. The sample taken for sequencing was CD4+ T cells from PBMCs. This chain joins TRBV7-3 and TRBJ2-3, with 7 bases matching TRBD2. This sequence was found in a human donor with multiple sclerosis. In DNA, the CDR3 is TGTGCCAGCAGCCCACGAGCCAGCGGGGTTACTTCTAGCACAGATACGCAGTATTTT. Translation gives CASSPRASGVTSSTDTQYF.